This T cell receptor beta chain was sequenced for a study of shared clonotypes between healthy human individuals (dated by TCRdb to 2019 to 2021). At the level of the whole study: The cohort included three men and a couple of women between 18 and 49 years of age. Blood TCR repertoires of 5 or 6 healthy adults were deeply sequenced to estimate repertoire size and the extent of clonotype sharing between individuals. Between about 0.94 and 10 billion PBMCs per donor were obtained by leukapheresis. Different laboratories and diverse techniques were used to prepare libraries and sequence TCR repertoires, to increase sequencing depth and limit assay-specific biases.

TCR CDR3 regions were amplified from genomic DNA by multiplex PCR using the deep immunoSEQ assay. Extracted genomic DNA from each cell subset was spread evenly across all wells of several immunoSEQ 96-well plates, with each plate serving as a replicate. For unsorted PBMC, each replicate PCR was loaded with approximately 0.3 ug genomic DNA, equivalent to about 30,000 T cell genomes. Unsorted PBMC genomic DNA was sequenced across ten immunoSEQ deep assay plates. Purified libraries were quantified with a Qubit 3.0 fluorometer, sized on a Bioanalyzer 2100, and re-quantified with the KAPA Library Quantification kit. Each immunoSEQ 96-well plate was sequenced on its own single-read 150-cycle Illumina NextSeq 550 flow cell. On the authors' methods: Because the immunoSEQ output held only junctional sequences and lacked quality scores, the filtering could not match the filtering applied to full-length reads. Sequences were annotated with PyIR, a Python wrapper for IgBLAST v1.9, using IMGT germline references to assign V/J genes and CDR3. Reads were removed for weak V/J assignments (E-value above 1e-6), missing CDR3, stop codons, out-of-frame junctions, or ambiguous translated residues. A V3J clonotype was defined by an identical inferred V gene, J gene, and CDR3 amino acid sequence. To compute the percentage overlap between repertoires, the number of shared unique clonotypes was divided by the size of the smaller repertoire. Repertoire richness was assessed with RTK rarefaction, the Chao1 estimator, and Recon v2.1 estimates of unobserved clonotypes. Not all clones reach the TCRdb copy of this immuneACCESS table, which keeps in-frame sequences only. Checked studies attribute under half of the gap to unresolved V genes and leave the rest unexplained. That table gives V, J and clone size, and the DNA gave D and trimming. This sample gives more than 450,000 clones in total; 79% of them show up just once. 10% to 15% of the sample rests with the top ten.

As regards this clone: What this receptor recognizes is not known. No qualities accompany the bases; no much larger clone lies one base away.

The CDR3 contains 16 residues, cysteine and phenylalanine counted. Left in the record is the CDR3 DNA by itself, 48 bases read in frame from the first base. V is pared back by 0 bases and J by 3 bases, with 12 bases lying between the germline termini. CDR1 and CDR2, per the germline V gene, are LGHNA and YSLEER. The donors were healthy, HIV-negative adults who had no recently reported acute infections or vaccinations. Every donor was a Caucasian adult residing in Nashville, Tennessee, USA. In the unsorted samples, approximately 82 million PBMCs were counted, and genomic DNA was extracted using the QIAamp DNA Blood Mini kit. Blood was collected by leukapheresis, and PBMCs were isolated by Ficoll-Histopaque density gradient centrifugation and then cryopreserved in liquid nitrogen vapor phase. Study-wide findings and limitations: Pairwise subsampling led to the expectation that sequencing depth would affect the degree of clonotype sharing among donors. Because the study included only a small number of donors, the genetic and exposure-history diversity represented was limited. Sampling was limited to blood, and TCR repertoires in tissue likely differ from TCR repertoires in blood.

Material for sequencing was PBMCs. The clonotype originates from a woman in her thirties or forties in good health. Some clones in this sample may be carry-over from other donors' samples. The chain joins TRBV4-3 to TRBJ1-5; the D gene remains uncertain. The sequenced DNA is TGCGCCAGCAGCCAAGACATGGGAGGCGACAATCAGCCCCAGCATTTT. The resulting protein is CASSQDMGGDNQPQHF.